The entry below describes one T cell receptor beta chain. The table came from immunoSEQ multiplex PCR; TCRdb's copy has only in-frame clones and leaves some out. The sample carries more than 200,000 clones, 84% recorded once. This specimen belongs to a study of blood T cell repertoires in COVID-19. CDR3 length equals 15 residues. CDR1 is SGHNT and CDR2 is YYREEE in the germline V gene (reference sequence). The ends lost 2 bases at V and 3 bases at J; junction bases unmatched: 5. What was sequenced was peripheral blood. This receptor was taken from a woman aged 80 or over with COVID-19, enrolled during active disease. The chain carries TRBV5-4 and TRBJ2-1; 7 nucleotides match TRBD2. CDR3 nucleotides: TGTGCCAGCAGCTTCGGGACTACTAACTACAATGAGCAGTTCTTC. Its protein product is CASSFGTTNYNEQFF.